The rows below give T cell receptor beta chains drawn from one sample of a study of blood T cells in healthy people across ages. TCRdb reanalysed the 5' RACE reads using MiXCR and keeps one entry per CDR3 protein. The sample lists 850,000 to 950,000 distinct CDR3 sequences, around 28% occurring once. Input material: blood. All receptors come from a woman aged 80 or over in good health. Each CDR3 is given with its conserved first and last residue. A D gene is named only where the DNA matches it firmly. Only some rows state a clone size, as once, few, many or a class for expanded clones.

J gene: TRBJ2-3
clone size: many
D gene: TRBD2
V gene: TRBV12-3/TRBV12-4
CDR3 protein: CASRALAGGQGTQYF
CDR3 DNA: TGTGCCAGCAGGGCACTCGCGGGGGGCCAGGGTACGCAGTATTTT

J gene: TRBJ2-3
clone size: many
D gene: .
V gene: TRBV19
CDR3 protein: CASTSLFPSTDTQYF
CDR3 DNA: TGTGCCAGTACTTCGTTGTTCCCTAGCACAGATACGCAGTATTTT

J gene: TRBJ2-5
clone size: .
D gene: TRBD2
V gene: TRBV4-3
CDR3 protein: CASSQDRLGETTSRQETQYF
CDR3 DNA: TGCGCCAGCAGCCAAGATCGGCTAGGAGAGACGACTAGCCGACAAGAGACCCAGTACTTC

J gene: TRBJ1-1
clone size: .
D gene: .
V gene: TRBV6-2/TRBV6-3
CDR3 protein: CAREIVLYWNTEAFF
CDR3 DNA: TGTGCCAGGGAGATCGTATTATACTGGAACACTGAAGCTTTCTTT

J gene: TRBJ2-3
clone size: once
D gene: .
V gene: TRBV12-3/TRBV12-4
CDR3 protein: CASSFCGRTDTQYF
CDR3 DNA: TGTGCCAGCAGTTTCTGCGGACGCACAGATACGCAGTATTTT

J gene: TRBJ1-5
clone size: few
D gene: .
V gene: TRBV5-1
CDR3 protein: CASSRSTGGDQPQHF
CDR3 DNA: TGCGCCAGCAGCCGCTCGACAGGAGGGGATCAGCCCCAGCATTTT

J gene: TRBJ1-1
clone size: many
D gene: .
V gene: TRBV12-3/TRBV12-4
CDR3 protein: CASSLAVLQGLVSEAFF
CDR3 DNA: TGTGCCAGCAGTTTAGCGGTCTTACAGGGACTGGTGTCTGAAGCTTTCTTT

J gene: TRBJ2-5
clone size: many
D gene: TRBD2
V gene: TRBV6-5
CDR3 protein: CASRPMGSGGKETQYF
CDR3 DNA: TGTGCCAGCAGACCTATGGGTAGCGGGGGAAAAGAGACCCAGTACTTC

J gene: TRBJ2-5
clone size: many
D gene: TRBD2
V gene: TRBV12-3/TRBV12-4
CDR3 protein: CASTSTSGGGETQYF
CDR3 DNA: TGTGCCAGTACTTCGACTAGCGGGGGGGGGGAGACCCAGTACTTC

J gene: TRBJ2-1
clone size: .
D gene: TRBD2
V gene: TRBV27
CDR3 protein: CASSPPWGSGRGNEQFF
CDR3 DNA: TGTGCCAGCAGTCCGCCCTGGGGTAGCGGGAGGGGGAATGAGCAGTTCTTC

J gene: TRBJ1-1
clone size: few
D gene: TRBD1
V gene: TRBV6-6
CDR3 protein: CASSFESTGARSAFF
CDR3 DNA: TGTGCCAGCAGTTTCGAATCGACAGGGGCGAGATCGGCTTTCTTT

J gene: TRBJ2-6
clone size: many
D gene: TRBD1
V gene: TRBV7-7
CDR3 protein: CASSLTVPGQGSGANVLTF
CDR3 DNA: TGTGCCAGCAGCTTGACCGTCCCGGGACAGGGTTCTGGGGCCAACGTCCTGACTTTC

J gene: TRBJ1-6
clone size: many
D gene: .
V gene: TRBV7-9
CDR3 protein: CASSLGGQGTSPLHF
CDR3 DNA: TGTGCCAGCAGCCTCGGAGGGCAGGGGACTTCACCCCTCCACTTT